These 30 T cell receptor beta chains were sequenced from one sample in a study of cytomegalovirus exposure and HLA in healthy donors. PCR employed 60 Vbeta and 13 Jbeta primers. Measured with immunoSEQ multiplex PCR; TCRdb has only the in-frame clones, and not every one. The sample lists approximately 120,000 clones; just under 70% were seen once. Sequencing was performed on PBMCs. The source of these receptors is an older woman in good health and CMV-seropositive.

This clone appeared a single time. The chain carries TRBV19 and TRBJ1-2, with D unresolved. Per the germline V gene, CDR1 is LNHDA and CDR2 is SQIVND (reference sequence). The CDR3 covers 14 residues. Trimming pared 3 bases from V and 7 bases from J, leaving 15 bases between. CDR3 loop: CASSIKKEGVGYTF. The CDR3 bases are TGTGCCAGTAGTATTAAGAAGGAGGGCGTTGGCTACACCTTC.

The chain recombines TRBV7-9 with TRBJ2-7; D possibly corresponds to TRBD2 (5 bases). Per germline, CDR1 SEHNR and CDR2 FQNEAQ (reference sequence). The ends were cut back, 10 bases at V and 4 bases at J, with 20 bases in the middle. The CDR3 length is 14 residues. CDR3 DNA sequence: TGTGCCACAACCCGTCACGGGATTCGGTACGAGCAGTACTTC. Translation gives CATTRHGIRYEQYF.

This clone was observed a single time. The rearrangement links TRBV4-2 to TRBJ2-1; D may be TRBD2 (7 bases). V gave up 1 base and J gave up 8 bases, with 15 bases separating them. This CDR3 contains 15 residues. Germline-derived CDR1 and CDR2 are LGHNA and YNFKEQ. CDR3 protein: CASSQAGGAGYEQFF. The CDR3 DNA follows: TGTGCCAGCAGCCAAGCTGGGGGGGCCGGATATGAGCAGTTCTTC.

This sequence joins TRBV6-4 and TRBJ1-2, with 12 nucleotides matching TRBD1. V dropped 6 bases and J dropped 7; count of bases not matched to a gene: 6. Germline-derived CDR1 and CDR2 are MRHNA and SNTAGT. The CDR3 covers 14 residues. CDR3 DNA sequence: TGTGCCAGCAGCGGAGGGACAGGGGGCATTGGCTACACCTTC. Its translation: CASSGGTGGIGYTF.

V is TRBV4-2 and J is TRBJ2-5, with D perhaps matching TRBD2 (7 bases). The CDR3 length is 14 residues. Between the trimmed V and J ends, which lost 6 bases and 4 bases, there was a span of 15 bases. Per germline, CDR1 LGHNA and CDR2 YNFKEQ. In DNA form, the CDR3 reads TGTGCCAGCAGATCCCGGGGGGCCGGAGAGACCCAGTACTTC. This translates into CASRSRGAGETQYF.

This clone was picked up a small number of times. This sequence joins TRBV11-2 and TRBJ2-6; 8 bases fit TRBD2. The CDR3 is made up of 19 amino acids. Looked up from germline, CDR1 is SGHAT and CDR2 is FQNNGV. V gave up 8 bases and J gave up 1 base; unmatched junction bases: 16. The chain's CDR3 is CASSSMRRGALSGANVLTF. The CDR3 DNA reads as TGTGCCAGCTCTTCGATGCGGCGGGGGGCCCTTTCTGGGGCCAACGTCCTGACTTTC.

This clone has only one observation. The sample carries other DNA sequences with the same CDR3. This CDR3 is CASSYSESYEQYF. For the CDR3, the DNA is TGTGCCAGCAGTTACTCTGAGAGTTACGAGCAGTACTTC. The V and J genes are TRBV6-5 and TRBJ2-7; D gene unclear. V was trimmed by 0 bases and J by 4 bases, leaving 7 bases between them. Germline loops: CDR1 MNHEY, CDR2 SVGAGI. This CDR3 region has 13 residues.

CDR3 loop: CASSSRTGGAEQFF. CDR3 nucleotide sequence: TGTGCCAGCAGCTCCCGGACAGGGGGCGCCGAGCAGTTCTTC. V usage is TRBV7-3 and J usage is TRBJ2-1; 11 bases align to TRBD1. Germline assignment: CDR1 SGHTA and CDR2 FQGTGA. The CDR3 has 14 residues. The V and J ends lost 4 bases and 10 bases, in that order; junction bases with no gene match: 6.

The rearrangement links TRBV6-5 to TRBJ1-6; 9 bases align to TRBD1. This CDR3 has 15 residues. Germline V gene lookup returns CDR1 MNHEY and CDR2 SVGAGI. Trimming took 2 bases from V and 10 from J; bases not matched to a gene: 6. The CDR3 bases are TGTGCCAGCAGTTACACTCAGGGACAGGGATCACCCCTCCACTTT. Translation gives CASSYTQGQGSPLHF.

The chain couples TRBV2 to TRBJ2-5; TRBD2 matches at 9 bases. There are 15 residues in the CDR3. V lost 4 bases, J lost 5 bases, and 8 bases stayed unmatched. CDR1 is SNHLY and CDR2 is FYNNEI in the germline V gene. CDR3: CASSVGGGASETQYF. CDR3 DNA sequence: TGTGCCAGCAGTGTCGGCGGGGGGGCCTCGGAGACCCAGTACTTC.

This clone was seen only once. The chain has TRBV6-5 and TRBJ1-5; D unresolved. V was shortened by 5 bases and J by 7 bases, with 9 bases between the two germline ends. Germline CDR1 and CDR2: MNHEY and SVGAGI. The length of the CDR3 is 12 residues. As DNA, the CDR3 is TGTGCCAGCAGTAACAGTGCGCAGCCCCAGCATTTT. It is translated as CASSNSAQPQHF.

The chain combines TRBV6-1 with TRBJ1-5; 8 nucleotides match TRBD1. V gave up 6 bases and J gave up 3 bases; unmatched junction bases: 7. Germline V gives CDR1 MNHNS, CDR2 SASEGT. The CDR3 spans 15 residues. CDR3 nucleotides: TGTGCCAGCAGCATGACAGGGGTGAACAATCAGCCCCAGCATTTT. Protein product: CASSMTGVNNQPQHF.

This CDR3 is CASSPRQPSYGYTF. The CDR3, as DNA: TGCGCCAGCAGCCCGAGACAGCCATCCTATGGCTACACCTTC. The chain links TRBV4-3 to TRBJ1-2, with D possibly being TRBD1 (5 bases). Looked up from germline, CDR1 is LGHNA and CDR2 is YSLEER. V was trimmed by 4 bases and J by 4 bases, leaving 13 bases between them. The CDR3 is made up of 14 amino acids.

The chain uses TRBV6-5 and TRBJ1-5; perhaps TRBD1 as D (5 bases). Germline CDR1 reads MNHEY; CDR2 reads SVGAGI. The germline V and J ends were trimmed by 7 bases and 3 bases, with 10 bases remaining between them. The CDR3 spans 13 residues. This CDR3 is CASTTGYNQPQHF. DNA for the CDR3: TGTGCCAGCACAACAGGTTACAATCAGCCCCAGCATTTT.

The gene calls are TRBV10-3 and TRBJ1-2; D might be TRBD1 (6 bases). This CDR3 is built from 15 residues. Germline assignment: CDR1 ENHRY and CDR2 SYGVKD. V was cut by 3 bases and J by 5 bases, with 16 bases left in between. The CDR3 nucleotides read TGTGCCATCAGTGATGAGGGGGAGGGAAGTTATGGCTACACCTTC. It translates to CAISDEGEGSYGYTF.

The CDR3, as DNA: TGTGCCAGCAGCCTCGGACTAGCGCAACAAGAGACCCAGTACTTC. Translation: CASSLGLAQQETQYF. The chain couples TRBV5-4 to TRBJ2-5; TRBD2 matches at 9 bases. The CDR3 runs 15 residues. Germline values: CDR1 SGHNT, CDR2 YYREEE (reference sequence). Losses at the gene ends were 4 bases for V and 2 bases for J; bases not matched to a gene: 6. Full variable domain (rest looked up from reference TRBV5-4 and TRBJ2-5): ETGVTQSPTHLIKTRGQQVTLRCSSQSGHNTVSWYQQALGQGPQFIFQYYREEENGRGNFPPRFSGLQFPNYSSELNVNALELDDSALYLCASSLGLAQQETQYFGPGTRLLVL.

This chain connects TRBV19 to TRBJ1-5; 10 bases agree with TRBD1. J gave up 5 bases and V 4 bases, and 8 bases lay outside the gene matches. This CDR3 has 16 amino acids. Looked up from germline, CDR1 is LNHDA and CDR2 is SQIVND (reference sequence). CDR3: CASSTLGTGAYQPQHF. The CDR3 coding sequence is TGTGCCAGTAGTACCCTTGGGACAGGGGCTTATCAGCCCCAGCATTTT. Full variable domain (missing parts from reference TRBV19 and TRBJ1-5): DGGITQSPKYLFRKEGQNVTLSCEQNLNHDAMYWYRQDPGQGLRLIYYSQIVNDFQKGDIAEGYSVSREKKESFPLTVTSAQKNPTAFYLCASSTLGTGAYQPQHFGDGTRLSIL.

The CDR3 nucleotides read TGCGCCAGCAGCTTTATCAGACTGGGGAACACTGAAGCTTTCTTT. Translating it yields CASSFIRLGNTEAFF. The gene calls are TRBV5-1 and TRBJ1-1; unclear D gene. Germline V gene data show CDR1 as SGHRS and CDR2 as YFSETQ. Trimming cost V 2 bases and J 1 base, with 12 bases left between them. CDR3 length: 15 residues.

This chain joins TRBV7-9 and TRBJ2-3, with D perhaps matching TRBD2 (7 bases). Germline V lookup: CDR1 SEHNR, CDR2 FQNEAQ (reference sequence). The CDR3 runs to 15 residues. V shed 4 bases and J shed 6 bases, with 17 bases lying between them. CDR3 nucleotide sequence: TGTGCCAGCAGCTCGATACGGGGGGCACTGGATACGCAGTATTTT. Translation: CASSSIRGALDTQYF. Filled out from reference TRBV7-9 and TRBJ2-3, the complete variable domain reads DTGVSQNPRHKITKRGQNVTFRCDPISEHNRLYWYRQTLGQGPEFLTYFQNEAQLEKSRLLSDRFSAERPKGSFSTLEIQRTEQGDSAMYLCASSSIRGALDTQYFGPGTRLTVL.

The J gene is TRBJ1-3, the V gene TRBV27; a possible D gene is TRBD1 (5 bases). CDR1 MNHEY and CDR2 SMNVEV come from the germline V gene (reference sequence). The CDR3 extends over 14 amino acids. V was pared by 3 bases and J by 4 bases, with 10 bases between. CDR3 residues: CASSFQGAGNTIYF. CDR3 nucleotides: TGTGCCAGCAGTTTTCAGGGTGCAGGAAACACCATATATTTT.

This clone was seen just once. This rearrangement joins TRBV27 to TRBJ1-2; unclear D gene. The V end lost 0 bases, the J end lost 9 bases, and 11 bases lay between the germline ends. Germline V CDR1 and CDR2: MNHEY, SMNVEV (reference sequence). The CDR3 loop spans 13 amino acids. For the CDR3, the DNA is TGTGCCAGCAGTTTATCCGGGGAGAGGAGCTACACCTTC. Translated: CASSLSGERSYTF.

The chain couples TRBV4-1 to TRBJ2-5; D is perhaps TRBD2 (7 bases). The germline gives CDR1 MGHRA, CDR2 YSYEKL. The length of the CDR3 is 15 residues. Trimming took off 0 bases at V and 4 bases at J, with 12 bases between the two ends. The CDR3 here is CASSQDWGGGETQYF. For the CDR3, the DNA is TGCGCCAGCAGCCAAGATTGGGGGGGCGGAGAGACCCAGTACTTC.

The rearrangement joins TRBV7-2 to TRBJ1-5; TRBD1 agrees at 7 bases. The junction had 7 bases not matched to a gene; V was cut back by 4 bases and J by 4 bases. Looked up from germline, CDR1 is SGHTA and CDR2 is FQGNSA. The CDR3 spans 15 residues. Written as DNA, the CDR3 is TGTGCCAGCAGCTCGACAGGGACTCTAAATCAGCCCCAGCATTTT. Its protein is CASSSTGTLNQPQHF.

The chain couples TRBV6-1 to TRBJ2-3; 8 nucleotides agree with TRBD2. There are 15 residues in the CDR3. Germline V gene sequence: CDR1 MNHNS, CDR2 SASEGT. The V segment lost 7 bases and the J segment 2 bases; nucleotides outside the gene matches: 8. Here the CDR3 DNA reads TGTGCCAGCAAGGACGGGGGGGGCACCACAGATACGCAGTATTTT. This codes for CASKDGGGTTDTQYF.

The chain recombines TRBV2 with TRBJ1-1, with a possible D match to TRBD1 (5 bases). Looked up from germline, CDR1 is SNHLY and CDR2 is FYNNEI. The V and J ends lost 4 bases and 1 base respectively, with 7 bases between them. The CDR3 covers 13 residues. The CDR3 loop reads CASSGDSNTEAFF. The CDR3 region has the DNA TGTGCCAGCAGTGGGGACTCGAACACTGAAGCTTTCTTT.

This clone showed up just a few times. The chain joins TRBV2 to TRBJ2-4; the D gene is possibly TRBD1 (5 bases). Germline lookup yields CDR1 SNHLY and CDR2 FYNNEI. The CDR3 runs 14 residues. Trimming stripped 5 bases from V and 4 bases from J, with 12 bases between. The CDR3 nucleotides read TGTGCCAGCAGTCCACAGGATATTAAAAACATTCAGTACTTC. Residues: CASSPQDIKNIQYF.

This clone was recorded once. V is TRBV6-5 and J is TRBJ1-1; weak D call: TRBD1 (5 bases). The CDR3 has 15 amino acids. The germline V gene has CDR1 MNHEY and CDR2 SVGAGI. Trimming shortened V by 5 bases and J by 1 base, and 14 bases separated the two germline ends. The CDR3 spells CASSPGGGRNTEAFF. For the CDR3, the DNA is TGTGCCAGCAGTCCCGGGGGGGGGAGGAACACTGAAGCTTTCTTT.

The genes are TRBV5-8 and TRBJ2-2, with 8 bases lining up with TRBD1. CDR1 and CDR2 from the germline V gene are SGHTS and YDEGEE. Trimming at V came to 5 bases and at J to 1 base, leaving 4 bases not matched to a gene. The CDR3 spans 15 residues. Here the CDR3 DNA reads TGTGCCAGCAGAAGACAGGGGATGAACACCGGGGAGCTGTTTTTT. Translation gives CASRRQGMNTGELFF.

V and J are TRBV19 and TRBJ1-5; D may be TRBD1 (5 bases). Looked up from germline, CDR1 is LNHDA and CDR2 is SQIVND (reference sequence). This CDR3 is built from 16 residues. Trimming removed 3 bases at V and 0 bases at J, with 12 bases between. The chain's CDR3 is CASSIRVGYSNQPQHF. The CDR3 DNA is TGTGCCAGTAGTATCAGGGTGGGTTATAGCAATCAGCCCCAGCATTTT.

J is TRBJ1-2 and V is TRBV10-3; weak D call: TRBD1 (5 bases). Looked up from germline, CDR1 is ENHRY and CDR2 is SYGVKD. The CDR3 covers 13 residues. The V and J ends lost 10 bases and 7 bases respectively, with 19 bases between them. CDR3 DNA sequence: TGTGCCACTGAGCTGGTCCCAAGGGGTGGCTACACCTTC. Translation: CATELVPRGGYTF.